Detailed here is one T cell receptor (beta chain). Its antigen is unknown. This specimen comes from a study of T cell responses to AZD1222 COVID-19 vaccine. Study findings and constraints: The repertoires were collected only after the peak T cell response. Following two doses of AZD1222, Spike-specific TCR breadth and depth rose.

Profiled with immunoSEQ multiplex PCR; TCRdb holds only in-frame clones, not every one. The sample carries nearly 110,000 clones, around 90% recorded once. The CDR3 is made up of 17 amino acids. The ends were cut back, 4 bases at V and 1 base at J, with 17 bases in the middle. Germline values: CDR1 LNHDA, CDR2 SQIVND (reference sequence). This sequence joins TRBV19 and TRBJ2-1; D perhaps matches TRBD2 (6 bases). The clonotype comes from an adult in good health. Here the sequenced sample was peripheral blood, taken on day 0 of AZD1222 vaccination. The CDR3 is CASSTPGLGRSYNEQFF. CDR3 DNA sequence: TGTGCCAGTAGTACTCCGGGACTGGGGAGATCCTACAATGAGCAGTTCTTC.